This T cell receptor beta chain was found in a study of PD-1 blockade in classical Hodgkin lymphoma. Study-level points and caveats: At C4D1, TCR diversity had climbed significantly for CD4+ cells, though not for CD8+ cells.

Time point indicated: cycle 4 day 1 (C4D1), after less than 7 weeks of nivolumab. Each patient's relapse followed autologous stem cell transplantation, and brentuximab vedotin exposure varied. Here immunoSEQ multiplex PCR was the method, and the copy in TCRdb shows in-frame clones only, minus some. Of around 20,000 clones listed, around 81% are singletons. In the case of this clone: Its specificity is unknown.

This sequence originates from a human donor with classical Hodgkin lymphoma. The input for sequencing was peripheral blood mononuclear cells (PBMCs), taken before the fourth cycle of nivolumab.

The CDR3 reads CASSAGQGRDTQYF. CDR3 bases: TGTGCCAGCAGCGCGGGACAGGGACGAGATACGCAGTATTTT. The rearrangement links TRBV5-4 to TRBJ2-3, with 9 bases aligning to TRBD1. The CDR3 has 14 residues. The junction had 5 bases not matched to a gene; V was cut back by 4 bases and J by 5 bases. Germline V CDR1 and CDR2: SGHNT, YYREEE (reference sequence). Using reference TRBV5-4 and TRBJ2-3 for the parts outside the CDR3, the full variable domain is ETGVTQSPTHLIKTRGQQVTLRCSSQSGHNTVSWYQQALGQGPQFIFQYYREEENGRGNFPPRFSGLQFPNYSSELNVNALELDDSALYLCASSAGQGRDTQYFGPGTRLTVL.